This T cell receptor (beta chain) was observed in a study of T cell repertoires in cytomegalovirus infection. About the research overall: Newly reported HLA-C-restricted and thoroughly characterized HLA-B-restricted CMV epitopes were employed. Indications of both CMV infection and matching HLA type were provided by public TCR beta signatures. Study-wide points: CMV-specific HLA-C-restricted TCR beta clonotypes dominated the ex vivo response. Of the TCR beta families, the public ones yielded a cumulative frequency that identified carriers of CMV plus the relevant HLA.

Each CDR3 protein gets one entry after TCRdb re-called the reads with MiXCR. The sample holds 450,000 to 600,000 distinct CDR3 sequences, 25% to 35% seen once. This CDR3 is 13 amino acids long. CDR1 is SGHNT, CDR2 YENEEA, per germline. V was cut by 4 bases and J by 7 bases, with 10 bases left in between. Points on this clonotype: Its antigen is undetermined.

The TCR comes from a human donor in good health (CMV status not recorded). Some clones in this sample may be carry-over from other donors' samples. This material consisted of cultured PBMCs, taken from culture after CMV antigen stimulation. The V gene is TRBV11-3, the J gene TRBJ2-2; no clear D gene. The CDR3 sequence: CASSSRWIGELFF. The DNA of the CDR3 is TGTGCCAGCAGCTCCAGGTGGATCGGGGAGCTGTTTTTT.